This T cell receptor beta chain was identified in a study of T cells expressing NK-cell markers. Background on the study: Most of the eight sequenced donors tested HCMV-seropositive; one tested seronegative.

There are 16 residues in the CDR3. Germline lookup yields CDR1 DFQATT and CDR2 SNEGSKA (reference sequence). Synthesis of TCR beta cDNA relied on 5'RACE template switching carrying UMIs. No DNA is given; TCRdb re-called the 5' RACE reads and lists each CDR3 protein once. The ten most abundant clones cover approximately 12% of a sample with about 410,000 distinct CDR3 sequences. Notes on this clonotype: The antigen is unknown.

The study, taken as a whole, reports: In four donors, these clonotypes also led the CD3+CD56-NKG2C+ fraction.

What was sequenced was blood T cells: a sorted CD56 or NKG2C T cell subset, CD4+ or CD8+ T cells, or bulk PBMC T cells (not recorded which). The receptor comes from a woman in her 50s in good health. V and J are TRBV20-1 and TRBJ2-3; TCRdb outputs TRBD1, but without DNA this stays unchecked. The CDR3 is CSATTGTGASTDTQYF.